The entry that follows covers one TCR beta chain sequence. Its antigen remains unidentified. Trimming left V 4 bases short and J 14 bases short, with 21 bases between. CDR1 is MNHEY, CDR2 SVGAGI, per germline. CDR3 length: 15 amino acids. Healthy HIV-negative adults without recent acute infections or vaccinations served as donors. Memory CD4+ cells were the fraction left after CD45RA+ naive selection. At a deep level, the assay was run. Assay: immunoSEQ multiplex PCR; the TCRdb copy retains only in-frame clones and omits some. The sample contains 2 million to 3 million clones, roughly 92% of which appear only once. The data are from a study of shared clonotypes between healthy human individuals. Notes on the study in general: The generation probabilities recorded for non-shared clonotypes fell below those of clonotypes shared by all four donors.

The sequence derives from a man aged 18 to 35 in good health. The chain recombines TRBV6-5 with TRBJ1-6; D may be TRBD1 (6 bases). Sequenced input: naive CD4+ T cells sorted from blood. Noted subset: CD45RA+ positively selected. CDR3 nucleotides: TGTGCCAGCAGTTCCGGGGATAAGAGAAAGGGGGCCCTCCACTTT. Encoded protein: CASSSGDKRKGALHF.